The rows below give T cell receptor beta chains drawn from one sample of a study of spatial heterogeneity in lung cancer. Using its own MiXCR run on the 5' RACE reads, TCRdb lists one record per CDR3 protein. Of under 150,000 distinct CDR3 sequences in the sample, approximately 10% are singletons; the top ten hold less than 25%. The sample here was PBMCs, taken at follow-up. These receptors all come from a female donor with early-stage non-small cell lung cancer. CDR3s leave out the opening cysteine and the closing phenylalanine or tryptophan.

TRBV6-6	ASHPTHGGGTDTQY
TRBV6-4	ASSEGTSPGELF
TRBV9	ASSQGRRDSAF
TRBV3-1	ASSQEELAGARNEQF
TRBV12-3/TRBV12-4	ASRGQGARGGQPQH
TRBV2	ASSDFRGVSEKLF
TRBV6-6	ASSKGHTDTQY
TRBV11-2	ASSLTTLNTEAF
TRBV7-6	ASSLVLGLAEKQETQY
TRBV11-1	ASSPLAGGLNEQF